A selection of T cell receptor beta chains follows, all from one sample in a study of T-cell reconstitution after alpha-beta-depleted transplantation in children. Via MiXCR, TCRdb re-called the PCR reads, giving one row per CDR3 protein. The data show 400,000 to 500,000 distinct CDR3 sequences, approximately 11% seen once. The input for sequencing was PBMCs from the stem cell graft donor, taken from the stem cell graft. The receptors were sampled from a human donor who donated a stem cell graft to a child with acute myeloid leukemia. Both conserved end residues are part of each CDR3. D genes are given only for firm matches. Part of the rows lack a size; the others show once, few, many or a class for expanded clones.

CASTAGNTIYF	TGTGCCAGTACGGCCGGGAACACCATATATTTT	TRBV7-9	TRBJ1-3	.	.
CASSIGTSGSTDTQYF	TGTGCCAGCAGCATCGGGACTAGCGGGTCCACAGATACGCAGTATTTT	TRBV7-3	TRBJ2-3	TRBD2	few
CASSQEVTGRDEQFF	TGTGCCAGCAGCCAAGAGGTGACAGGGAGGGATGAGCAGTTCTTC	TRBV4-2	TRBJ2-1	.	few
CAWSVRAGMNTEAFF	TGTGCCTGGAGTGTACGGGCGGGGATGAACACTGAAGCTTTCTTT	TRBV30	TRBJ1-1	.	many
CASSGGTVNSPLHF	TGTGCCAGCAGCGGTGGGACAGTCAATTCACCCCTCCACTTT	TRBV5-4	TRBJ1-6	TRBD1	few
CASRKQGWQTQYF	TGTGCCAGCAGGAAACAGGGCTGGCAGACCCAGTACTTC	TRBV6-1	TRBJ2-5	.	many
CSARERGGLTGLDTQYF	TGCAGTGCTAGGGAGCGGGGGGGGCTGACGGGTCTAGATACGCAGTATTTT	TRBV20-1	TRBJ2-3	TRBD2	.
CSAQGRLQAPLHF	TGCAGTGCTCAGGGGAGGCTGCAGGCACCCCTCCACTTT	TRBV20-1	TRBJ1-6	.	few
CATSLPSGSTYEQYF	TGTGCCACCAGCCTACCTAGCGGGAGTACCTACGAGCAGTACTTC	TRBV15	TRBJ2-7	TRBD2	few
CASSSAGNQETQYF	TGTGCCAGCAGCTCGGCTGGAAATCAAGAGACCCAGTACTTC	TRBV7-2	TRBJ2-5	.	few
CASSQRSSGSYNEQFF	TGCGCCAGCAGCCAAAGGTCTAGCGGGTCCTACAATGAGCAGTTCTTC	TRBV4-3	TRBJ2-1	TRBD2	.
CATSRELRESNQPQHF	TGTGCCACCAGCAGAGAGCTCAGGGAGTCCAATCAGCCCCAGCATTTT	TRBV15	TRBJ1-5	.	.
CASSLGADVGQPQHF	TGTGCCAGCAGCTTGGGGGCAGACGTAGGGCAGCCCCAGCATTTT	TRBV5-6	TRBJ1-5	.	.
CASSRDNYGYTF	TGTGCCAGCAGCCGTGATAACTATGGCTACACCTTC	TRBV9	TRBJ1-2	.	many
CASSAPGPNEQFF	TGTGCCAGCAGTGCACCGGGACCCAATGAGCAGTTCTTC	TRBV12-3/TRBV12-4	TRBJ2-1	.	many
CASSLSPGSGNTIYF	TGTGCCAGCAGTTTATCCCCCGGCTCTGGAAACACCATATATTTT	TRBV27	TRBJ1-3	.	few
CASSLTSGRLAKNMQYF	TGTGCCAGCAGCTTAACTAGCGGGAGATTAGCCAAAAACATGCAGTACTTC	TRBV7-9	TRBJ2-4	TRBD2	.
CSARYWDRGPTEAFF	TGCAGTGCTAGGTATTGGGACAGGGGGCCCACTGAAGCTTTCTTT	TRBV20-1	TRBJ1-1	TRBD1	many
CAISDVGYEQYF	TGTGCCATCAGTGACGTTGGATACGAGCAGTACTTC	TRBV10-3	TRBJ2-7	.	few
CAMGPGVGGAHTDTQYF	TGTGCCATGGGCCCTGGGGTCGGCGGGGCCCACACAGATACGCAGTATTTT	TRBV5-2	TRBJ2-3	.	.
CASSLSAGDVMREQYF	TGTGCCAGCAGTTTATCCGCGGGAGACGTTATGAGGGAGCAGTACTTC	TRBV27	TRBJ2-7	TRBD2	few
CASSLDGTPQYF	TGTGCCAGCAGCTTAGATGGCACCCCCCAGTACTTC	TRBV7-2	TRBJ2-4	.	few
CASRAGLAGLSSYNEQFF	TGTGCCAGCAGAGCGGGACTAGCGGGTCTGAGCTCCTACAATGAGCAGTTCTTC	TRBV6-5	TRBJ2-1	TRBD2	few
CASSPWTEETQYF	TGCGCCAGCAGCCCCTGGACAGAAGAGACCCAGTACTTC	TRBV5-1	TRBJ2-5	.	many
CASSLGGGSPTDTQYF	TGTGCCAGCAGTTTAGGAGGCGGGAGCCCCACAGATACGCAGTATTTT	TRBV12-3/TRBV12-4	TRBJ2-3	TRBD2	many
CSVVAAGRAFF	TGCAGCGTTGTGGCCGCAGGGAGGGCTTTCTTT	TRBV29-1	TRBJ1-1	.	few
CASSLIAQYF	TGTGCCAGCAGTTTAATCGCGCAGTATTTT	TRBV6-2/TRBV6-3	TRBJ2-3	.	.
CASRDGTNTEAFF	TGCGCCAGCAGGGACGGGACCAACACTGAAGCTTTCTTT	TRBV5-1	TRBJ1-1	.	few
CASSHATSGTQETQYF	TGCGCCAGCAGCCATGCAACTAGCGGGACGCAAGAGACCCAGTACTTC	TRBV4-1	TRBJ2-5	TRBD2	.
CSVASGTGRSEQFF	TGCAGCGTCGCCTCCGGGACAGGGAGAAGCGAGCAGTTCTTC	TRBV29-1	TRBJ2-1	TRBD1	.
CASTQLGELFF	TGTGCCAGCACCCAGCTCGGGGAGCTGTTTTTT	TRBV6-2/TRBV6-3	TRBJ2-2	.	.
CSAKRAREGLNEKLFF	TGCAGTGCTAAGAGGGCAAGGGAAGGACTAAATGAAAAACTGTTTTTT	TRBV20-1	TRBJ1-4	.	.
CASSPIADDRVEAFF	TGTGCCAGTAGTCCTATCGCGGACGACAGGGTTGAAGCTTTCTTT	TRBV19	TRBJ1-1	TRBD1	.
CASSPGQGLRNTEAFF	TGTGCCAGCAGCCCAGGACAGGGCCTTAGGAACACTGAAGCTTTCTTT	TRBV11-2	TRBJ1-1	TRBD1	.
CASSQEWKTQYF	TGTGCCAGCAGCCAAGAGTGGAAGACCCAGTACTTC	TRBV3-1	TRBJ2-5	.	.
CASSLAWGGSYEQYF	TGTGCCAGCAGCTTAGCGTGGGGGGGCTCCTACGAGCAGTACTTC	TRBV7-2	TRBJ2-7	TRBD2	few